This TCR beta chain was captured in a study of blood T cells in healthy people across ages. The study, taken as a whole, reports: The unknown donor CMV status may have confounded expanded clonotype changes.

Drawing of peripheral blood yielded 7.5 to 10 milliliters from each donor. This clonotype was detected only a few times. The target antigen is unknown. Primers used in a second PCR of about 6 to 12 cycles were a sample-barcoded 5' primer and a J-beta primer mix. Each of the cDNA molecules was tagged by a template-switch adaptor with 12 random nucleotides. TCRdb itself ran the 5' RACE reads through MiXCR, one entry per CDR3 protein. The table records 1.8 million or so distinct CDR3 sequences, roughly two fifths of them present only once. CDR3 length: 11 amino acids. Trimming removed 5 bases at V and 2 bases at J, with 6 bases between. Germline V gives CDR1 SQVTM, CDR2 ANQGSEA.

This TCR came from a human donor in good health. The source material was blood. The V call is TRBV29-1, the J call TRBJ1-1; D unresolved. DNA of the CDR3: TGCAGCGTTTCCGTTAACACTGAAGCTTTCTTT. This codes for CSVSVNTEAFF.